The 15 T cell receptor beta chains given below trace back to one sample, sequenced in a study of glioma-infiltrating T cells after dendritic cell vaccination. Indicated time point: after dendritic cell vaccination, including at tumor progression/relapse. Sequencing used immunoSEQ multiplex PCR; TCRdb keeps in-frame clones, though not all of them. Of about 50,000 clones listed, more than 75% were seen once; the top ten hold roughly 8.8%. Source: blood, taken after dendritic cell vaccination. The source is a human donor with glioblastoma.

The chain uses TRBV25-1 and TRBJ2-5; 8 bases agree with TRBD1. The CDR3 has 15 amino acids. V gave up 7 bases and J gave up 4 bases; unmatched junction bases: 11. The germline V gene encodes CDR1 MGHDK and CDR2 SYGVNS. This CDR3 reads CASTMDREVGETQYF. As DNA, the CDR3 is TGTGCCAGCACGATGGACAGGGAGGTTGGAGAGACCCAGTACTTC. The whole variable domain, remainder taken from reference TRBV25-1 and TRBJ2-5, is EADIYQTPRYLVIGTGKKITLECSQTMGHDKMYWYQQDPGMELHLIHYSYGVNSTEKGDLSSESTVSRIRTEHFPLTLESARPSHTSQYLCASTMDREVGETQYFGPGTRLLVL.

Only one count was recorded for this clone. This CDR3 reads CASSRDSQETQYF. The CDR3 nucleotides are TGTGCCAGCAGCCGGGATTCCCAAGAGACCCAGTACTTC. The gene calls are TRBV2 and TRBJ2-5, with D possibly matching TRBD2 (5 bases). In germline, CDR1 is SNHLY, CDR2 FYNNEI. Trimming removed 6 bases at V and 1 base at J, with 9 bases between. The CDR3 contains 13 residues.

The chain links TRBV6-5 to TRBJ1-2, with 9 bases lining up with TRBD1. The CDR3 has 15 residues. Germline V gene sequence: CDR1 MNHEY, CDR2 SVGAGI. V gave up 2 bases and J gave up 3 bases; unmatched junction bases: 4. The DNA of the CDR3 is TGTGCCAGCAGTTACGCCGGACAGGGGTACTATGGCTACACCTTC. Protein product: CASSYAGQGYYGYTF.

This sequence joins TRBV28 and TRBJ2-5; TRBD1 matches 7 bases. The end of the DNA aligns better with TRBJ2-7, so the J call may be wrong. Germline CDR1 reads MDHEN; CDR2 reads SYDVKM. CDR3 length: 15 amino acids. DNA of the CDR3: TGTGCCAGCAACCCCGACGACAGGGAAATCTACGAGCAGTACTTC. Protein product: CASNPDDREIYEQYF.

This chain uses TRBV10-3 with TRBJ2-3, with 9 bases aligning to TRBD2. V dropped 6 bases and J dropped 2; count of bases not matched to a gene: 3. This CDR3 is 14 amino acids long. Germline values: CDR1 ENHRY, CDR2 SYGVKD. CDR3 sequence reads: CAISSGGLTDTQYF. The CDR3 coding sequence is TGTGCCATCAGCAGCGGGGGGCTCACAGATACGCAGTATTTT.

This clone was seen a few times. The chain links TRBV10-3 to TRBJ2-7; 9 bases are a match to TRBD1. V lost 4 bases and J lost 4; bases outside the gene matches: 8. Germline assignment: CDR1 ENHRY and CDR2 SYGVKD. The CDR3 contains 15 residues. The CDR3 region has the DNA TGTGCCATCAGTGTGACCGGGACAGGGTATTACGAGCAGTACTTC. As protein: CAISVTGTGYYEQYF.

The chain is built from TRBV7-2 and TRBJ2-1; TRBD1 matches 11 bases. Germline CDR1 and CDR2: SGHTA and FQGNSA. There are 15 residues in the CDR3. V was pared by 5 bases and J by 9 bases, with 9 bases of the junction left unmatched. The CDR3 here is CASSRTGQGAGEQFF. The CDR3 nucleotides read TGTGCCAGCAGCCGGACTGGACAGGGGGCTGGTGAGCAGTTCTTC.

This sequence joins TRBV11-2 and TRBJ1-2; 10 bases are shared with TRBD1. V was pared by 5 bases and J by 6 bases, with 6 bases of the junction left unmatched. The CDR3 runs to 14 residues. The germline CDR1 and CDR2 sequences are SGHAT and FQNNGV. This chain's CDR3 is CASSLTGTGDGYTF. CDR3 nucleotides: TGTGCCAGCAGCCTAACCGGGACAGGGGATGGCTACACCTTC.

V gene TRBV7-8 combines with J gene TRBJ1-6; 9 bases are a match to TRBD1. This CDR3 has 15 residues. V lost 5 bases and J lost 8; bases outside the gene matches: 7. Per the germline V gene, CDR1 is SGHVS and CDR2 is FQNEAQ. This chain's CDR3 is CASSERRDRDSPLHF. In DNA, the CDR3 is TGTGCCAGCAGCGAGCGCCGGGACAGGGATTCACCCCTCCACTTT.

The chain uses TRBV19 and TRBJ1-5, with 8 bases aligning to TRBD1. The CDR3 is 16 amino acids. Trimming cost V 6 bases and J 0 bases; bases outside gene matches: 7. Germline V gene lookup returns CDR1 LNHDA and CDR2 SQIVND (reference sequence). For the CDR3, the DNA is TGTGCCAGTAGCGCTACAGGGGGAAATAGCAATCAGCCCCAGCATTTT. The encoded protein is CASSATGGNSNQPQHF.

This clone was recorded once. The chain carries TRBV6-5 and TRBJ2-3; TRBD2 matches at 7 bases. The trim removed 1 base at V and 2 bases at J, leaving 3 bases unmatched. This CDR3 comprises 15 residues. The germline CDR1 and CDR2 sequences are MNHEY and SVGAGI. In DNA form, the CDR3 reads TGTGCCAGCAGTTACTATACTAGCGCCACAGATACGCAGTATTTT. Its translation is CASSYYTSATDTQYF.

CDR3 coding DNA: TGCGCCAGCAGCCAAGACAGGCTAGCGGGGAAAGAGACCCAGTACTTC. Translated: CASSQDRLAGKETQYF. The V gene is TRBV4-3, the J gene TRBJ2-5, with 9 bases fitting TRBD2. Unmatched junction bases numbered 5, after V lost 0 bases and J lost 3 bases. This CDR3 comprises 16 residues. CDR1 and CDR2 from the germline V gene are LGHNA and YSLEER.

The gene calls are TRBV7-8 and TRBJ2-7, with 10 bases identical to TRBD1. With V trimmed by 3 bases and J by 0 bases, 8 bases remained unmatched. There are 17 residues in the CDR3. Germline loops: CDR1 SGHVS, CDR2 FQNEAQ. Written as DNA, the CDR3 is TGTGCCAGCAGCTTTAGTGGGAGGACAGGGGGCTCCTACGAGCAGTACTTC. It translates to CASSFSGRTGGSYEQYF.

The chain is built from TRBV30 and TRBJ2-7; a weak D match, TRBD1 (5 bases). CDR1 GTSNPN and CDR2 SVGIG come from the germline V gene (reference sequence). V was trimmed by 0 bases and J by 0 bases, leaving 12 bases between them. The CDR3 is 15 residues long. CDR3 bases: TGTGCCTGGAGTGTACTCCAGGGAAGCTCCTACGAGCAGTACTTC. Protein sequence: CAWSVLQGSSYEQYF.

This chain links TRBV7-2 with TRBJ2-6; a possible D gene is TRBD1 (6 bases). V was clipped by 2 bases and J by 3 bases, with 11 bases between them. CDR3 length: 16 residues. The germline V gene has CDR1 SGHTA and CDR2 FQGNSA. The DNA of the CDR3 is TGTGCCAGCAGCTTAATGGGGGCGGGTGGGGCCAACGTCCTGACTTTC. It yields the protein CASSLMGAGGANVLTF.